A single sample is the source of the 22 T cell receptor beta chains below, sequenced in a study of blood T cell repertoires in COVID-19. TCRdb's copy holds only in-frame clones and misses some; the assay was immunoSEQ multiplex PCR. The top ten clones hold roughly a fifth of a sample with roughly 190,000 clones, about 85% of them seen once. The sample was peripheral blood. The receptors were sampled from a man aged 55-75 years with active or convalescent COVID-19.

CDR3 sequence (DNA): TGTGCCACCAGTGATCCTGGGGGGAGCTCCTACAATGAGCAGTTCTTC. It is translated as CATSDPGGSSYNEQFF. The chain couples TRBV24-1 to TRBJ2-1; the D gene is possibly TRBD2 (6 bases). V lost 3 bases, J lost 0 bases, and 11 bases lay in between. The CDR3 spans 16 residues. Per germline, CDR1 KGHDR and CDR2 SFDVKD.

There are a few counts of this clone. This sequence joins TRBV4-2 and TRBJ1-1, with TRBD1 identical over 8 bases. This CDR3 has 15 residues. The junction had 8 bases not matched to a gene; V was cut back by 1 base and J by 7 bases. The germline CDR1 and CDR2 sequences are LGHNA and YNFKEQ. The CDR3 sequence: CASSQGTGLTGEAFF. The CDR3 DNA follows: TGTGCCAGCAGCCAAGGGACAGGGCTAACAGGTGAAGCTTTCTTT.

The V gene is TRBV3-1 (or the pseudogene TRBV3-2), the J gene TRBJ2-3, with D uncertain. The CDR3 has 12 residues. The germline gives CDR1 LGHDT, CDR2 YNNKEL (reference sequence). The ends were cut back, 7 bases at V and 6 bases at J, with 11 bases in the middle. CDR3 protein: CASMGTEDTQYF. DNA for the CDR3: TGTGCCAGCATGGGTACGGAGGATACGCAGTATTTT.

V is TRBV6-1 and J is TRBJ2-7, with D possibly TRBD1 on 5 matching bases. Trimming removed 1 base at V and 2 bases at J, with 15 bases between. The CDR3 has 16 residues. Germline loops: CDR1 MNHNS, CDR2 SASEGT. The CDR3 nucleotides are TGTGCCAGCAGTGAAGGGGGCAGGGTAAGAGCCTACGAGCAGTACTTC. This translates into CASSEGGRVRAYEQYF.

This clone was detected only once. This chain uses TRBV7-3 with TRBJ2-6; D might be TRBD2 (7 bases). Germline V CDR1 and CDR2: SGHTA, FQGTGA. V was trimmed by 3 bases and J by 1 base, leaving 16 bases between them. This CDR3 contains 18 residues. CDR3 coding DNA: TGTGCCAGCAGCTTGTCGGGGGGCAGCAGGTCTGGGGCCAACGTCCTGACTTTC. Translating gives CASSLSGGSRSGANVLTF. The full variable domain, rest sourced from reference TRBV7-3 and TRBJ2-6, is GAGVSQTPSNKVTEKGKYVELRCDPISGHTALYWYRQSLGQGPEFLIYFQGTGAADDSGLPNDRFFAVRPEGSVSTLKIQRTERGDSAVYLCASSLSGGSRSGANVLTFGAGSRLTVL.

The chain links TRBV4-1 to TRBJ2-1, with D possibly matching TRBD1 (6 bases). V gave up 6 bases and J gave up 2 bases, with 20 bases separating them. CDR1 MGHRA and CDR2 YSYEKL come from the germline V gene. The CDR3 contains 17 residues. The CDR3 DNA reads as TGCGCCAGCAGTCCACGTGTCGGACAGAATACCTACAATGAGCAGTTCTTC. Its protein is CASSPRVGQNTYNEQFF.

The V and J genes are TRBV6-5 and TRBJ2-1, with D perhaps matching TRBD2 (7 bases). Germline loops: CDR1 MNHEY, CDR2 SVGAGI. Trimming stripped 1 base from V and 9 bases from J, with 13 bases between. The CDR3 sequence is 14 residues long. CDR3: CASSYFEGGTEQFF. DNA for the CDR3: TGTGCCAGCAGTTACTTTGAGGGGGGGACTGAGCAGTTCTTC.

The genes are TRBV6-5 and TRBJ2-1; 8 positions match TRBD1. Germline-derived CDR1 and CDR2 are MNHEY and SVGAGI. V dropped 5 bases and J dropped 5; count of bases not matched to a gene: 8. This CDR3 has 15 amino acids. DNA of the CDR3: TGTGCCAGCAGTACTTACAGGGGGATGGACAATGAGCAGTTCTTC. It is translated as CASSTYRGMDNEQFF.

This chain uses TRBV6-5 with TRBJ2-7; TRBD2 aligns across 7 bases. CDR1 is MNHEY, CDR2 SVGAGI, per germline. Germline trimming cut 6 bases from V and 2 bases from J; bases unmatched to any gene: 7. This CDR3 is 14 amino acids long. The CDR3: CASRTGRGAYEQYF. The CDR3 nucleotides are TGTGCCAGCAGGACGGGACGGGGGGCCTACGAGCAGTACTTC.

The rearrangement uses TRBV10-1 and TRBJ1-5; maybe TRBD1 (6 bases). The CDR3 loop spans 16 amino acids. Germline CDR1 and CDR2: WNHNN and SYGVQD (reference sequence). Trimming took off 3 bases at V and 4 bases at J, with 16 bases between the two ends. The DNA for the CDR3 is TGCGCCAGCAGTGAAGAGGAGGCAGGGGATAATCAGCCCCAGCATTTT. Its translation is CASSEEEAGDNQPQHF.

The rearrangement uses TRBV3-1 (or the pseudogene TRBV3-2) and TRBJ1-3, with a possible D match to TRBD1 (5 bases). The CDR3 is 17 residues long. Germline loops: CDR1 LGHDT, CDR2 YNNKEL (reference sequence). V was pared by 0 bases and J by 4 bases, with 16 bases between. For the CDR3, the DNA is TGTGCCAGCAGCCAAGAGACCAGGGTGTCTTTGGGAAACACCATATATTTT. It encodes CASSQETRVSLGNTIYF.

The V call is TRBV4-1, the J call TRBJ2-1; maybe TRBD2 (5 bases). CDR1 MGHRA and CDR2 YSYEKL come from the germline V gene. V lost 0 bases, J lost 13 bases, and 19 bases lay in between. The CDR3 loop spans 15 amino acids. The CDR3 coding sequence is TGCGCCAGCAGCCAAGAGCGAGGTCTAGCCGAGAAACAGTTCTTC. Its translation: CASSQERGLAEKQFF.

The rearrangement uses TRBV5-4 and TRBJ1-3, with 8 positions matching TRBD1. The CDR3 covers 16 residues. CDR1 is SGHNT, CDR2 YYREEE, per germline (reference sequence). Trimming removed 5 bases from V and 4 bases from J; junction bases left unmatched: 11. The CDR3 region has the DNA TGTGCCAGCAGTCAACAGGGGGGAATATCGGGAAACACCATATATTTT. The encoded protein is CASSQQGGISGNTIYF.

There are a few counts of this clone. At one end, the junction sequence differs from germline, possibly due to a read error. The rearrangement links TRBV18 to TRBJ1-1, with D possibly matching TRBD1 (6 bases). This CDR3 is built from 14 residues. CDR1 and CDR2 from the germline V gene are KGHSH and LQKENI. The CDR3 loop reads CASSPSLGARASSF. The DNA for the CDR3 is TGTGCCAGCTCCCCAAGTTTGGGGGCCCGCGCTTCCTCATTT.

The CDR3 DNA sequence: TGTGCCAGCAGTGAAACCGGAGGACGCTACGAGCAGTACTTC. Translating it yields CASSETGGRYEQYF. The rearrangement links TRBV2 to TRBJ2-7; tentative D call: TRBD2 (5 bases). Germline V lookup: CDR1 SNHLY, CDR2 FYNNEI. V was shortened by 2 bases and J by 3 bases, with 11 bases between the two germline ends. This CDR3 region has 14 residues.

This rearrangement joins TRBV21-1 to TRBJ2-4; TRBD2 is the table's D call, not checked against the DNA. TRBV21-1 is tagged as a pseudogene. The CDR3 consists of 13 residues. CDR3 in amino acids: CASNSSGKNIQYF. The CDR3 DNA reads as TGTGCCAGCAATTCTAGCGGTAAAAACATTCAGTACTTC.

J is TRBJ1-1 and V is TRBV2, with 9 bases fitting TRBD1. The germline gives CDR1 SNHLY, CDR2 FYNNEI. Trimming cost V 6 bases and J 6 bases; bases outside gene matches: 5. CDR3 size: 13 residues. In DNA, the CDR3 is TGTGCCAGCAGCCGGGACAGGGTCGCTGAAGCTTTCTTT. As protein: CASSRDRVAEAFF.

J is TRBJ1-4 and V is TRBV25-1, with TRBD1 identical over 7 bases. This CDR3 is 14 amino acids long. Germline CDR1 reads MGHDK; CDR2 reads SYGVNS. J was trimmed by 6 bases and V by 6 bases; bases with no gene match: 7. CDR3: CASRGDRGDEKLFF. The CDR3 nucleotides read TGTGCCAGCAGGGGGGACAGAGGAGATGAAAAACTGTTTTTT. Full variable domain (remainder filled in from reference TRBV25-1 and TRBJ1-4): EADIYQTPRYLVIGTGKKITLECSQTMGHDKMYWYQQDPGMELHLIHYSYGVNSTEKGDLSSESTVSRIRTEHFPLTLESARPSHTSQYLCASRGDRGDEKLFFGSGTQLSVL.

The gene calls are TRBV7-2 and TRBJ1-1; tentative D call: TRBD1 (6 bases). Trimming removed 4 bases from V and 4 bases from J, with 22 bases in between. CDR3 size: 17 residues. The germline V gene has CDR1 SGHTA and CDR2 FQGNSA. Here the CDR3 DNA reads TGTGCCAGCAGCTCCCAAGGGGCAGGGGAACTCAGCACTGAAGCTTTCTTT. It is translated as CASSSQGAGELSTEAFF.

The chain employs TRBV2 and TRBJ1-1, with 9 bases lining up with TRBD1. The CDR3 sequence is 15 residues long. CDR1 and CDR2 (germline): SNHLY, FYNNEI. With 3 bases clipped from V and 6 bases from J, the junction kept 8 bases outside the gene matches. CDR3 residues: CASSERTGAPPEAFF. DNA for the CDR3: TGTGCCAGCAGTGAGAGGACAGGGGCCCCTCCTGAAGCTTTCTTT.

This clone was detected only a few times. CDR3 in DNA: TGTGCCAGCAGTTTAGAAGGGACAGTTGAAGCTTTCTTT. This encodes CASSLEGTVEAFF. The chain joins TRBV12-3 or TRBV12-4 to TRBJ1-1; 7 nucleotides line up with TRBD1. With V trimmed by 1 base and J by 7 bases, 3 bases remained unmatched. The CDR3 is 13 residues long.

V gene TRBV5-1 combines with J gene TRBJ2-7; 8 positions agree with TRBD2. In germline, CDR1 is SGHRS, CDR2 YFSETQ. V shed 1 base, J shed 4 bases, and the junction held 4 bases outside the gene matches. The CDR3 extends over 14 amino acids. The CDR3 here is CASSLYGGEYEQYF. The DNA for the CDR3 is TGCGCCAGCAGCTTGTACGGGGGGGAGTACGAGCAGTACTTC.